Listed below are T cell receptor beta chains from one sample, sequenced in a study of metastatic and nonmetastatic thyroid tumors. TCRdb re-called the PCR reads via MiXCR. The sample carries roughly 40,000 clones, less than 20% recorded once. The sequencing sample was made of blood. The receptors come from a female donor with papillary thyroid cancer or a benign thyroid nodule (not recorded which). Some clones in this sample may be carry-over from other donors' samples. CDR3s include the opening cysteine and the closing phenylalanine or tryptophan. Fields, in order: V gene, D gene, CDR3 length, J gene, clone size, CDR3 protein, CDR3 DNA. The D gene is left open where the match is weak. Part of the rows lack a size; the others show once, few, many or a class for expanded clones.

>TRBV28|TRBD2|13|TRBJ2-1|many
CASLPGGRDEQFF
TGTGCCAGCCTACCGGGGGGGCGGGATGAGCAGTTCTTC
>TRBV20-1|NA|16|TRBJ1-5|NA
CSARDGGTVTPQPQHF
TGCAGTGCTAGAGATGGGGGTACAGTGACCCCTCAGCCCCAGCATTTT
>TRBV28|NA|16|TRBJ1-2|many
CASSLYGGEECYGYTF
TGTGCCAGCAGTTTATATGGGGGGGAGGAGTGCTATGGCTACACCTTC
>TRBV27|TRBD2|15|TRBJ2-4|many
CASSLRGVAKNIQYF
TGTGCCAGCAGCCTCCGGGGGGTAGCCAAAAACATTCAGTACTTC
>TRBV2|NA|14|TRBJ2-2|many
CASSEDGDTGELFF
TGTGCCAGCAGTGAAGATGGGGACACCGGGGAGCTGTTTTTT
>TRBV28|NA|13|TRBJ2-7|many
CASSLAGAYEQYF
TGTGCCAGCAGTTTGGCAGGGGCCTACGAGCAGTACTTC
>TRBV21-1|NA|19|TRBJ1-1|NA
CASSIHGGQGAFSTPEAFF
TGTGCCAGCAGCATCCACGGGGGACAGGGGGCGTTTTCGACCCCTGAAGCTTTCTTT
>TRBV5-6|TRBD2|12|TRBJ2-3|many
CASSLIGTSGGF
TGTGCCAGCAGCTTGATAGGGACTAGCGGGGGTTTT
>TRBV28|NA|14|TRBJ2-2|few
CASSWIGGVGGLFF
TGTGCCAGCAGTTGGATCGGTGGGGTGGGGGGGCTGTTTTTT
>TRBV2|NA|12|TRBJ2-7|NA
CVSSIQGYEQYF
TGTGTCAGCAGTATACAGGGCTACGAGCAGTACTTC